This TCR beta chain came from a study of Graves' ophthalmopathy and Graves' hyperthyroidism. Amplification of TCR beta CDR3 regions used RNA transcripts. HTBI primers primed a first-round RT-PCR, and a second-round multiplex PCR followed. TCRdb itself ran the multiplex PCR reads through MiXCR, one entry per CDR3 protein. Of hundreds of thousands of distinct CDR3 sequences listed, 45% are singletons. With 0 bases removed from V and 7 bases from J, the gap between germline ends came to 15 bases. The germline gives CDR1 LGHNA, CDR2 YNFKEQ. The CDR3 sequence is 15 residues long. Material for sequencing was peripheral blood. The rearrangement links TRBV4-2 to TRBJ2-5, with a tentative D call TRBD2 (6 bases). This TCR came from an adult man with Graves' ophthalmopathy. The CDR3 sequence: CASSQDGGSSGTQYF. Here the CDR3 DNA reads TGTGCCAGCAGCCAAGATGGAGGGTCCAGCGGGACCCAGTACTTC.